These 24 T cell receptor beta chains originate from one sample sequenced in a study of siplizumab effects on memory and regulatory T cells. Clones were read by immunoSEQ multiplex PCR, and TCRdb kept only the in-frame ones, dropping some. The sample lists some 100,000 clones, around 92% seen once, with 0.14% to 0.15% in the top ten. Input material: CD4+ T cells sorted from blood. These receptors all come from a human donor in good health.

The rearrangement uses TRBV15 and TRBJ2-5; no definite D call. The ends were cut back, 0 bases at V and 4 bases at J, with 9 bases in the middle. CDR3 length: 14 amino acids. Germline CDR1 is LNHNV and CDR2 is YYDKDF (reference sequence). CDR3 in DNA: TGTGCCACCAGCAGAGAGGCTCCCGGAGAGACCCAGTACTTC. Its translation: CATSREAPGETQYF.

This chain links TRBV7-9 with TRBJ2-5; TRBD2 matches at 7 bases. The CDR3 consists of 16 residues. The V segment lost 1 base and the J segment 1 base; nucleotides outside the gene matches: 6. Germline V CDR1 and CDR2: SEHNR, FQNEAQ (reference sequence). This CDR3 is CASSLGGGGAQETQYF. DNA for the CDR3: TGTGCCAGCAGCTTAGGTGGCGGGGGAGCCCAAGAGACCCAGTACTTC.

The rearrangement links TRBV7-9 to TRBJ1-5; TRBD1 is a possible D gene (5 bases). CDR1 is SEHNR, CDR2 FQNEAQ, per germline (reference sequence). Trimming shortened V by 5 bases and J by 6 bases, and 14 bases separated the two germline ends. The CDR3 has 14 residues. The CDR3 region is CASSRGTEFQPQHF. CDR3 sequence (DNA): TGTGCCAGCAGCCGGGGGACGGAGTTTCAGCCCCAGCATTTT.

J is TRBJ2-2 and V is TRBV2; D may be TRBD1 or TRBD2 (5 bases each). V was clipped by 7 bases and J by 0 bases, with 9 bases between them. Germline V gene data show CDR1 as SNHLY and CDR2 as FYNNEI. The CDR3 has 14 amino acids. This CDR3 is CASKGTSNTGELFF. Written as DNA, the CDR3 is TGTGCCAGCAAGGGGACCTCGAACACCGGGGAGCTGTTTTTT.

V gene TRBV28 combines with J gene TRBJ1-5, with 7 positions matching TRBD1. After removal of 6 bases from V and 7 bases from J, the junction contained 9 bases not matched to a gene. Germline CDR1 reads MDHEN; CDR2 reads SYDVKM. The length of the CDR3 is 14 residues. CDR3 in amino acids: CASRTGQMVQPQHF. The CDR3 DNA reads TGTGCCAGCAGGACAGGGCAAATGGTCCAGCCCCAGCATTTT.

This chain links TRBV6-1 with TRBJ1-1; no clear D gene. Per the germline V gene, CDR1 is MNHNS and CDR2 is SASEGT. The ends were cut back, 4 bases at V and 1 base at J, with 7 bases in the middle. The CDR3 has 13 residues. CDR3 loop: CASSVPGNTEAFF. The CDR3 nucleotides are TGTGCCAGCAGTGTACCAGGGAACACTGAAGCTTTCTTT.

This clone was detected only a few times. The rearrangement joins TRBV6-5 to TRBJ2-5, with D tentatively TRBD1 (6 bases). Deletions cut 4 bases from V and 6 bases from J, with 12 bases between. The CDR3 runs to 13 residues. CDR1 MNHEY and CDR2 SVGAGI come from the germline V gene. The CDR3 bases are TGTGCCAGCAGTTCTGGGACAATCCAGACCCAGTACTTC. This codes for CASSSGTIQTQYF.

This rearrangement joins TRBV5-5 to TRBJ1-4, with D hard to call. V lost 7 bases and J lost 4, with 11 bases in between. This CDR3 region has 13 residues. Germline loops: CDR1 SGHKS, CDR2 YYEKEE (reference sequence). For the CDR3, the DNA is TGTGCCAGCTTGCGCCGGGGTAATGAAAAACTGTTTTTT. This sequence encodes CASLRRGNEKLFF. The whole variable domain, filled in from reference TRBV5-5 and TRBJ1-4, reads DAGVTQSPTHLIKTRGQQVTLRCSPISGHKSVSWYQQVLGQGPQFIFQYYEKEERGRGNFPDRFSARQFPNYSSELNVNALLLGDSALYLCASLRRGNEKLFFGSGTQLSVL.

The chain uses TRBV7-3 and TRBJ1-1, with 7 positions matching TRBD1. Germline values: CDR1 SGHTA, CDR2 FQGTGA. This CDR3 comprises 13 residues. The trim removed 4 bases at V and 5 bases at J, leaving 4 bases unmatched. The CDR3 bases are TGTGCCAGCAGCTCACAGGGGATGACTGAAGCTTTCTTT. Its protein product is CASSSQGMTEAFF. The whole variable domain, filled in from reference TRBV7-3 and TRBJ1-1, reads GAGVSQTPSNKVTEKGKYVELRCDPISGHTALYWYRQSLGQGPEFLIYFQGTGAADDSGLPNDRFFAVRPEGSVSTLKIQRTERGDSAVYLCASSSQGMTEAFFGQGTRLTVV.

This clone showed up just once. The rearrangement joins TRBV5-4 to TRBJ2-2, with D perhaps TRBD2 (6 bases). Germline CDR1 SGHNT, CDR2 YYREEE (reference sequence). The CDR3 totals 16 residues. With 4 bases removed from V and 3 bases from J, the gap between germline ends came to 16 bases. The CDR3 bases are TGTGCCAGCAGCCCCGCGAGTAGGGAGGACACCGGGGAGCTGTTTTTT. Translating it yields CASSPASREDTGELFF.

The V and J genes are TRBV6-1 and TRBJ1-5, with a weak D call TRBD1 (5 bases). The V end was cut by 2 bases, the J end by 5 bases, with 10 bases between. Germline V gene data show CDR1 as MNHNS and CDR2 as SASEGT. The CDR3 sequence is 14 residues long. In nucleotides, the CDR3 is TGTGCCAGCAGTGAACGGGGGTCACATCAGCCCCAGCATTTT. It encodes CASSERGSHQPQHF.

Details on this clone: The same CDR3 can be traced to other DNA sequences in this sample. DNA for the CDR3: TGTGCCAGCAGCCTCGACGGCTATGGCTACACCTTC. Amino acid sequence: CASSLDGYGYTF. This chain links TRBV7-9 with TRBJ1-2; D remains unclear. The germline V gene encodes CDR1 SEHNR and CDR2 FQNEAQ (reference sequence). V lost 5 bases to trimming and J lost 4 bases, with 8 bases between them. The length of the CDR3 is 12 residues.

In its sample, this clone was seen once. This chain links TRBV7-3 with TRBJ2-3; 7 bases fit TRBD1. Trimming cost V 0 bases and J 2 bases; bases outside gene matches: 2. Germline CDR1 and CDR2: SGHTA and FQGTGA. There are 15 residues in the CDR3. This chain's CDR3 is CASSLTGQHTDTQYF. In DNA form, the CDR3 reads TGTGCCAGCAGCTTAACGGGACAGCACACAGATACGCAGTATTTT.

V gene TRBV5-6 combines with J gene TRBJ1-4; no definite D call. With 4 bases removed from V and 2 bases from J, the gap between germline ends came to 12 bases. CDR1 SGHDT and CDR2 YYEEEE come from the germline V gene. CDR3 length: 15 amino acids. CDR3 protein: CASSPQSSTNEKLFF. CDR3 DNA sequence: TGTGCCAGCAGCCCGCAGTCGTCTACTAATGAAAAACTGTTTTTT.

The chain uses TRBV18 and TRBJ2-4, with D possibly being TRBD1 or TRBD2 (5 bases each). Germline V lookup: CDR1 KGHSH, CDR2 LQKENI. V was shortened by 2 bases and J by 10 bases, with 15 bases between the two germline ends. This CDR3 region has 14 residues. The CDR3 reads CASSPGRGVFIQYF. As DNA, the CDR3 is TGTGCCAGCTCACCAGGTAGAGGGGTCTTTATTCAGTACTTC.

This rearrangement joins TRBV6-5 to TRBJ2-6, with 7 bases aligning to TRBD1. V shed 6 bases and J 2 bases; nucleotides not matched to a gene: 4. The CDR3 contains 15 residues. The germline V gene has CDR1 MNHEY and CDR2 SVGAGI. CDR3 bases: TGTGCCAGCAGACGAACAGGGGCTGGGGCCAACGTCCTGACTTTC. Residues: CASRRTGAGANVLTF.

V usage is TRBV18 and J usage is TRBJ2-2; tentatively, D is TRBD1 (5 bases). CDR1 and CDR2 from the germline V gene are KGHSH and LQKENI. This CDR3 comprises 16 residues. V was shortened by 3 bases and J by 1 base, with 12 bases between the two germline ends. The CDR3 spells CASSPLLQGNTGELFF. Here the CDR3 DNA reads TGTGCCAGCTCACCTCTACTTCAGGGGAACACCGGGGAGCTGTTTTTT.

The chain carries TRBV28 and TRBJ1-4; tentative D call: TRBD1 (5 bases). The V gene's germline CDR1 is MDHEN and CDR2 SYDVKM. CDR3 size: 15 residues. With 2 bases removed from V and 8 bases from J, the gap between germline ends came to 15 bases. As DNA, the CDR3 is TGTGCCAGCAGTTTAGGTGGCCAGGGTAACGAAAAACTGTTTTTT. Protein product: CASSLGGQGNEKLFF.

This rearrangement joins TRBV9 to TRBJ2-1, with D perhaps TRBD1 (6 bases). V gave up 0 bases and J gave up 1 base, with 11 bases separating them. The CDR3 consists of 16 residues. The V gene's germline CDR1 is SGDLS and CDR2 YYNGEE. CDR3 loop: CASSVVPQGSYNEQFF. The CDR3 DNA follows: TGTGCCAGCAGCGTAGTACCACAGGGATCCTACAATGAGCAGTTCTTC.

The chain recombines TRBV5-4 with TRBJ2-7, with D uncertain. Germline V gene data show CDR1 as SGHNT and CDR2 as YYREEE (reference sequence). The V end was cut by 1 base, the J end by 4 bases, with 12 bases between. This CDR3 region has 14 residues. DNA of the CDR3: TGTGCCAGCAGCTTGAAGAGTAGTGTTTACGAGCAGTACTTC. Encoded protein: CASSLKSSVYEQYF.

The rearrangement uses TRBV12-5 and TRBJ2-7; TRBD1 aligns across 8 bases. This CDR3 is 15 amino acids long. V lost 5 bases and J lost 8; bases outside the gene matches: 14. Germline CDR1 and CDR2: LGHNT and FRNRAP. DNA of the CDR3: TGTGCTAGTGGTCCGTCCGGGACAGGCGTACCCAAGCAGTACTTC. Translating gives CASGPSGTGVPKQYF.

The CDR3 DNA is TGTGCCAGCAGCCCCCTAACTAGCGCGAACACCGGGGAGCTGTTTTTT. This gives the protein CASSPLTSANTGELFF. The V and J genes are TRBV7-2 and TRBJ2-2, with 7 bases aligning to TRBD2. Trimming removed 5 bases from V and 0 bases from J; junction bases left unmatched: 6. The CDR3 spans 16 residues. Germline lookup yields CDR1 SGHTA and CDR2 FQGNSA.

The V and J genes are TRBV11-3 and TRBJ2-7; D is perhaps TRBD1 (6 bases). Germline V lookup: CDR1 SGHNT, CDR2 YENEEA. The CDR3 runs 14 residues. Trimming stripped 5 bases from V and 0 bases from J, with 11 bases between. The CDR3 sequence is CASSREQGSYEQYF. The CDR3 nucleotides read TGTGCCAGCAGCCGGGAACAGGGCTCCTACGAGCAGTACTTC.

This chain uses TRBV21-1 with TRBJ1-1; the table's D gene call, TRBD1, was not cross checked with the DNA. TRBV21-1 is tagged as a pseudogene. The CDR3 totals 16 residues. CDR3 coding DNA: TGTGCCACCTGGGGACAGCGGAAGGGCCTGAACACTGAAGCTTTCTTT. Its protein product is CATWGQRKGLNTEAFF.